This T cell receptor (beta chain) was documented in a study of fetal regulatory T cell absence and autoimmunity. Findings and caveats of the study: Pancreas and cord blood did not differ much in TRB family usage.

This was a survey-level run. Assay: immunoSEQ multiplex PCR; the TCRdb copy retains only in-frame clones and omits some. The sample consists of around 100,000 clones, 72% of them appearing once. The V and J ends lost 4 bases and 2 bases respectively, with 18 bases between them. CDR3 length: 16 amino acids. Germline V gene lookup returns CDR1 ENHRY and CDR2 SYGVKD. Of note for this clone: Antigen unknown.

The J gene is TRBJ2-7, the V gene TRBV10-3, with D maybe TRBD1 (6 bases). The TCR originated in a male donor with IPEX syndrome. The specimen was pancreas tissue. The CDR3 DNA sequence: TGTGCCATCAGTGGAAGCATGGGGGCTAGTGCCTACGAGCAGTACTTC. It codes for CAISGSMGASAYEQYF.